This T cell receptor beta chain was captured in a study of T cells in Graves' hyperthyroidism and ophthalmopathy. Overall study context: Specimen type is peripheral blood, collected at initial diagnosis prior to any treatment.

Patients with ophthalmopathy all had a Clinical Activity Score of at least 3, a NOSPECS grade of at least 4 and duration under 3 months. Exclusion of patients followed from uncontrolled infection, other autoimmune disease, pregnancy or lactation. Based on clinical symptoms, serum thyroxine and TRAb, thyroid ultrasound and orbital computed tomography, diagnoses were reached. TCR beta CDR3 regions were amplified from RNA. The HTBI primer set served for first-round RT-PCR of the TCR CDR3. Using its own MiXCR run on the multiplex PCR reads, TCRdb lists one record per CDR3 protein. This repertoire shows a few hundred thousand distinct CDR3 sequences, roughly 13% found once; its top ten account for 34%. The sample consisted of blood. This sequence originates from a woman in her thirties or forties with Graves' ophthalmopathy.

The CDR3 protein is CASSLSAGTGMNTQYF. The CDR3 region has the DNA TGTGCCAGCAGCTTATCGGCCGGGACAGGCATGAATACGCAGTATTTT. The gene calls are TRBV7-6 and TRBJ2-3, with TRBD1 matching 8 bases. In germline, CDR1 is SGHVS, CDR2 FNYEAQ. The CDR3 sequence is 16 residues long. The J segment lost 7 bases and the V segment lost 2 bases, leaving 11 bases of the junction unmatched.